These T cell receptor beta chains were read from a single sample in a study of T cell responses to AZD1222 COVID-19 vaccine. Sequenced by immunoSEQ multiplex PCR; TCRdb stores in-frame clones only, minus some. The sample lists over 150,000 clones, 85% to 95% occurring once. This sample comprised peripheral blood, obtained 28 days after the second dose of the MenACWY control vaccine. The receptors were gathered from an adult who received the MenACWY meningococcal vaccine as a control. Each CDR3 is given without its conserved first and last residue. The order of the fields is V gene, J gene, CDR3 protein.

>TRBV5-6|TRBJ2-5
ASRRRGAGETQY
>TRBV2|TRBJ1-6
ASRQIPNNSPLH
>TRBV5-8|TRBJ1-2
ASSSGTASSNYGYT
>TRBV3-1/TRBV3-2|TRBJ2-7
ASSRGSYEQY
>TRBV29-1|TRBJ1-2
SVEFRSYGYT
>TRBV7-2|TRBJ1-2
ASSLEGIPGYT
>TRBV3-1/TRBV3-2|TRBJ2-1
ASRRTSWNEQF
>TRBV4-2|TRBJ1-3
ASSLEGSSSGNTIY
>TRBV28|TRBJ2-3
ATVTSGADTQY
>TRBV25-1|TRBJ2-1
ASSDNRPAGEQF
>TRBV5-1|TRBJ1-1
ASSGGQGLNTEAF
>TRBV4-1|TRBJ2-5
ASSQGTSGGRAETQY
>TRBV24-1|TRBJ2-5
ATGGANQETQY
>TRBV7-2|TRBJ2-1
ASSSVAGRTYNEQF
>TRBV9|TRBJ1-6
ASSSDVNSPLH
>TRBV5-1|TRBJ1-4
ASSLAGSTNEKLF
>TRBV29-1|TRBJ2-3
SVSGLAGGNSDTQY
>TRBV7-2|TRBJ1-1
ASSLSLVTEAF
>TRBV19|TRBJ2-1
ARTGTSGGFGVGEQF
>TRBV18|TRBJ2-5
ASSPEVGGTETQY
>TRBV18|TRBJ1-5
ASSPVDRGVYSNQPQH
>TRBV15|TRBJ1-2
ATSRDREGQGYGYT
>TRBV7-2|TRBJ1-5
ASSLEQGGNQPQH
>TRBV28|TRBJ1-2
ASFGTVNYGYT
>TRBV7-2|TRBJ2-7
ASSFGISYEQY
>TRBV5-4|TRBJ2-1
ASNGGQRSSYNEQF
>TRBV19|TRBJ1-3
ASTERIISGNTIY
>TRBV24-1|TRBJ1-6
ATSATEINSPLH
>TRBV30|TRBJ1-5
AWSVYENQPQH
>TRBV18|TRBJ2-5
ASSPPGRGPRETQY
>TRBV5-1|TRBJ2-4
ASSLREKAELAKNIQY
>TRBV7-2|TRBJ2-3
ASSSSSTDTQY
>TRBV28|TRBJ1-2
ASSFLNYGYT
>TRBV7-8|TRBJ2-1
ASSLGDGNTLGEQF
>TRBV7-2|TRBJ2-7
ASSFDSGFPYEQY
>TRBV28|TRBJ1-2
ASSSPGPPRGYGYT
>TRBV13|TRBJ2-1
ASSRSGGGRGEQF
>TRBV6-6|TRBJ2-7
ASSYPTGISYEQY
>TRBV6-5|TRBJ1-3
ASSYSRRSGNTIY
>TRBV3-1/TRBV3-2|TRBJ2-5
ASNRGETQY
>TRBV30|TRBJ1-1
AWKGQGAEAF
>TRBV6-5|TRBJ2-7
ASSLSFWGGEQY
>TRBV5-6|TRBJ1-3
ASFYWSSGNTIY
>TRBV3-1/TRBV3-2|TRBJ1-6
ASSQLRQRPLSANSPLH
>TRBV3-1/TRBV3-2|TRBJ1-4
ASSQRGPEKLF
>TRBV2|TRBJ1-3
ASSVRAGAGNTIY
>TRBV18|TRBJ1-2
ASSPTRTDSNYGYT
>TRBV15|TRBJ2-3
ATSRDLASTDTQY
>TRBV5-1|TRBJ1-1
ASRGGTKDAF
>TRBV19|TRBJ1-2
ASSYDSNYGYT
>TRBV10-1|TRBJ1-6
ASSSDRNSPLH
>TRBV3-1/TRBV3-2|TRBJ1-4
ASSQGLKGRGEKLF
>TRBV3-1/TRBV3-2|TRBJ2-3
ASSPRRAFTDTQY
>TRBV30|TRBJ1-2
ACGQGGYT
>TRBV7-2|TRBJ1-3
ASSPSGGGVATIY
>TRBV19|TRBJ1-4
ASSYGGAAANEKLF
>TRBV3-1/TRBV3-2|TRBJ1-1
ASSPSPGGANTEAF
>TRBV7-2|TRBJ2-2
ASSLGGIQGTNTGELF
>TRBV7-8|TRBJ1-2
ASSLRGGRKYGYT
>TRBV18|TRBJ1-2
ASSQAPGQTGPGYGYT